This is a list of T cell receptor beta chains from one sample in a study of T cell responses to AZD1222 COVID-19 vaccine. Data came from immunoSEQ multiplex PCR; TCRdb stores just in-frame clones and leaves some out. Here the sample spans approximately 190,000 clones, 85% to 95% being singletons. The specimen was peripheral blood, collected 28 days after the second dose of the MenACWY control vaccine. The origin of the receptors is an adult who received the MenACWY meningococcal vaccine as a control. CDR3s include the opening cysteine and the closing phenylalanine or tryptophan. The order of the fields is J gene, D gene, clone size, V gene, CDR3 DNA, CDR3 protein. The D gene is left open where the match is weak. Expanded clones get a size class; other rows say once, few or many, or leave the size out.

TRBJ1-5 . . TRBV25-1 TGTGCCAGCAGTTGGGAGCAGGGTGCGCCCCAGCATTTT CASSWEQGAPQHF
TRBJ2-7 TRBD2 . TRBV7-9 TGTGCCAGCAGCCCACAGACTAGCGGGATTCCACAGGCGCACGAGCAGTACTTC CASSPQTSGIPQAHEQYF
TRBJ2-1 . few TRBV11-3 TGTGCCAGCAGCCCAGCCGGGACTGGGCGGGATGAGCAGTTCTTC CASSPAGTGRDEQFF
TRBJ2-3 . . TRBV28 TGTGCCAGCAGTTTTGGGGGCGGGGGCACAGATACGCAGTATTTT CASSFGGGGTDTQYF
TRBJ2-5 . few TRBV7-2 TGTGCCAGCAGCTTAGCGGGCCGCCAAGAGACCCAGTACTTC CASSLAGRQETQYF
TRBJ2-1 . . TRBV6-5 TGTGCCAGCAGTCTTCGGACGGAATACAATGAGCAGTTCTTC CASSLRTEYNEQFF
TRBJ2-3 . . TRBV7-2 TGTGCCAGCAGCCCCTGGACGGTCCGCACAGATACGCAGTATTTT CASSPWTVRTDTQYF
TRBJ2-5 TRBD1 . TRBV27 TGTGCCAGCAGTTCTCCGGGGACAGGGAGGGCCCAGTACTTC CASSSPGTGRAQYF
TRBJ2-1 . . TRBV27 TGTGCCAGCAGCCCCGGGACTTACAATGAGCAGTTCTTC CASSPGTYNEQFF
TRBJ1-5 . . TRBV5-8 TGTGCCAGCAGCTTAAGACAGGTCCCCCAACCCCAGCATTTT CASSLRQVPQPQHF
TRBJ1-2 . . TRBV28 TGTGCCAGCAGTTCCGGATGGCAGACGCACTATGGCTACACCTTC CASSSGWQTHYGYTF
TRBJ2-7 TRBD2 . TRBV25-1 TGTGCCAGCAATGGGGCGGGGGATCCCTACGAGCAGTACTTC CASNGAGDPYEQYF
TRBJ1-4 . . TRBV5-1 TGCGCCAGCAGCTTGGAACCCCGGGATGAAGAAAAACTGTTTTTT CASSLEPRDEEKLFF
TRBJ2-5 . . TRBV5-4 TGTGCCAGCAGCTTACAGGGTGCAGAGACCCAGTACTTC CASSLQGAETQYF
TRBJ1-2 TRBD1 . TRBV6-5 TGTGCCAGCAGTCGACAGGGGTTCGGCTACACCTTC CASSRQGFGYTF
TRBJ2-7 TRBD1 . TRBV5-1 TGCGCCAGCAGCTCTCTGGACAGGGGAGATTACGAGCAGTACTTC CASSSLDRGDYEQYF
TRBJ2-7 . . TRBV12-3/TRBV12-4 TGTGCCAGCAGTCCATCTTTATCCGGGGAGCAGTACTTC CASSPSLSGEQYF
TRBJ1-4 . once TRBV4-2 TGTGCCAGCAGCCAAGATCCCCCGGGACCCTGGCAAAATGAAAAACTGTTTTTT CASSQDPPGPWQNEKLFF
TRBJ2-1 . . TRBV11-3 TGTGCCAGCAGCTTAGGGACGAGCTCCTACAATGAGCAGTTCTTC CASSLGTSSYNEQFF
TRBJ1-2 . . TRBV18 TGTGCCAGCTCCCCCGAGGTCAGGGGAATCGGCTACACCTTC CASSPEVRGIGYTF
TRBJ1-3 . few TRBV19 TGTGCCAGTACCTTTGGACAGAGCTCTGGAAACACCATATATTTT CASTFGQSSGNTIYF
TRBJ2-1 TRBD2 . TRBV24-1 TGTGCCACCAGTGACCTAGATAGCGGGAGGGCGGGGAATGAGCAGTTCTTC CATSDLDSGRAGNEQFF
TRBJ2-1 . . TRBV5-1 TGCGCCAGCAGCTTGGGGGGCAATGAGCAGTTCTTC CASSLGGNEQFF
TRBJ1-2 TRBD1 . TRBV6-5 TGTGCCAGCAGCTATTCGGGGCAGGGGGACTATGGCTACACCTTC CASSYSGQGDYGYTF
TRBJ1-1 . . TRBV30 TGTGCCTGGAGTGTAACATTCCGGACTGAAGCTTTCTTT CAWSVTFRTEAFF
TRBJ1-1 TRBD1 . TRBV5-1 TGCGCCAGCAGTAACGGACAGGGCCCTTTCACTGAAGCTTTCTTT CASSNGQGPFTEAFF
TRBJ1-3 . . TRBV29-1 TGCAGCGCTGGCATCTCTGGAAACACCATATATTTT CSAGISGNTIYF
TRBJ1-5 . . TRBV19 TGTGCCAGTAGCAACCAACAGGGAAGCAATCAGCCCCAGCATTTT CASSNQQGSNQPQHF
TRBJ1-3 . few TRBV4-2 TGTGCCAGCAGCCAAGATAGGGCGGATCTCTCTGGAAACACCATATATTTT CASSQDRADLSGNTIYF
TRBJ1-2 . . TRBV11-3 TGTGCCAGCAGCTTCGGGCCCGGTGGCTACACCTTC CASSFGPGGYTF
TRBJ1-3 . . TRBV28 TGTGCCGGGGGGCGGCAGGGTCGGGGAAACACCATATATTTT CAGGRQGRGNTIYF
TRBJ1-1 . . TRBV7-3 TGTGCCAGCAGTGAGGACCGGAACACTGAAGCTTTCTTT CASSEDRNTEAFF
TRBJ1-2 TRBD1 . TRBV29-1 TGCAGCGTTGATCCGGGACAGGGCGTGGGCTACACCTTC CSVDPGQGVGYTF
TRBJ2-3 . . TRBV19 TGTGCCAGTAGTTTAGCGGCCCTGGGCACAGATACGCAGTATTTT CASSLAALGTDTQYF
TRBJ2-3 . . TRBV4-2 TGTGCCAGCAGCTCAAATCGGGATACGCAGTATTTT CASSSNRDTQYF
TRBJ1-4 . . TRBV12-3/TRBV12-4 TGTGCCAGCAGTTTTAGGGTGGGGGAAAAACTGTTTTTT CASSFRVGEKLFF
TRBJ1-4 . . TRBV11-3 TGTGCCAGCAGCTCCAATATCGAGGGGGGAAAACTGTTTTTT CASSSNIEGGKLFF
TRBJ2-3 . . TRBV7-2 TGTGCCAGCAGCTTAGCGTGGGAAGATACGCAGTATTTT CASSLAWEDTQYF
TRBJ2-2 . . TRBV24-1 TGTGCCACCAGTGTGGGGTCAAACACCGGGGAGCTGTTTTTT CATSVGSNTGELFF
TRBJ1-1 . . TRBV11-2 TGTGCCAGCAGCTCATACCGGGGCACTGAAGCTTTCTTT CASSSYRGTEAFF
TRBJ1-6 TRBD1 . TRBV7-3 TGTGCCAGCAGCTGGGACAGGGTCTCACCCCTCCACTTT CASSWDRVSPLHF
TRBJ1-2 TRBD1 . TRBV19 TGTGCCAGTAGTCTGCTTCGGGACAGTTATGGCTACACCTTC CASSLLRDSYGYTF